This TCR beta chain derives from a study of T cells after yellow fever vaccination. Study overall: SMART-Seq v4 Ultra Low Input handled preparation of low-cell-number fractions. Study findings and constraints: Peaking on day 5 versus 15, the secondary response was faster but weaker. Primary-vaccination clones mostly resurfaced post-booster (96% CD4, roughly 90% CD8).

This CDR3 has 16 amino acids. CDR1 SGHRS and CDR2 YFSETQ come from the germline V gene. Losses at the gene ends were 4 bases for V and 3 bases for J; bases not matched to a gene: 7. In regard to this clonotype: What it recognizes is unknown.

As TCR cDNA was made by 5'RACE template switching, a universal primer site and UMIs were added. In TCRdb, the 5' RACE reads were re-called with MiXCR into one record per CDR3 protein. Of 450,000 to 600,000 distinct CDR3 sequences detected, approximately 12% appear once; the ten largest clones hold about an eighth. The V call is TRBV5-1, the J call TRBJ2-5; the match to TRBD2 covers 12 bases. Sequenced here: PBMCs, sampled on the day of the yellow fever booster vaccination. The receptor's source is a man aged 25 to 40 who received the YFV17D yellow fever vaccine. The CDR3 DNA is TGCGCCAGCAGCCCACCACTAGCGGGAGGCAAAGAGACCCAGTACTTC. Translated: CASSPPLAGGKETQYF.